Each of the 12 T cell receptor beta chains below was sequenced from the same sample in a study of T-cell reconstitution after alpha-beta-depleted transplantation in children. The TCRbeta library incorporated unique molecular identifiers. TCRdb fed the PCR reads into MiXCR, producing one record per CDR3 protein. The data contain about 600,000 distinct CDR3 sequences, under 25% of them singletons. The sequences come from PBMCs, mostly from graft donor cells, collected 360 days after TCRalphabeta/CD19-depleted stem cell transplant. The source of these receptors is a boy under two years old who had a stem cell transplant for acute myeloid leukemia, so the T cells may come from the graft donor.

The table lists this clonotype with many counts. V gene TRBV24-1 combines with J gene TRBJ1-5; D not certain. Germline V gene data show CDR1 as KGHDR and CDR2 as SFDVKD. The CDR3 spans 15 residues. V lost 6 bases and J lost 0, with 11 bases in between. The CDR3 bases are TGTGCCACCAGTCCTAGGGAGCTTAGCAATCAGCCCCAGCATTTT. It translates to CATSPRELSNQPQHF.

This clonotype was observed at least ten times. The V call is TRBV20-1, the J call TRBJ2-5, with 9 bases matching TRBD2. CDR1 and CDR2 (germline): DFQATT, SNEGSKA (reference sequence). The CDR3 is 15 residues long. The V and J ends lost 3 bases and 5 bases, in that order; junction bases with no gene match: 10. The CDR3: CSASPQGLAFETQYF. CDR3 bases: TGCAGTGCTAGTCCCCAGGGACTAGCTTTCGAGACCCAGTACTTC.

The chain is built from TRBV9 and TRBJ1-1; D ambiguous. CDR1 is SGDLS, CDR2 YYNGEE, per germline. The CDR3 is 12 amino acids. Trimming removed 0 bases at V and 5 bases at J, with 5 bases between. CDR3 bases: TGTGCCAGCAGCGTAGAGGGTACTGAAGCTTTCTTT. Translating gives CASSVEGTEAFF.

V gene TRBV11-2 combines with J gene TRBJ2-7, with D possibly being TRBD2 (5 bases). Per germline, CDR1 SGHAT and CDR2 FQNNGV. With 5 bases removed from V and 1 base from J, the gap between germline ends came to 18 bases. This CDR3 region has 16 residues. For the CDR3, the DNA is TGTGCCAGCAGCCGCCTTGGGAGAATAGGTTCCTACGAGCAGTACGTC. This translates into CASSRLGRIGSYEQYV.

This clonotype was counted between two and nine times. The V and J genes are TRBV12-3 or TRBV12-4 and TRBJ2-7; D may be TRBD1 or TRBD2 (5 bases each). Trimming removed 3 bases at V and 3 bases at J, with 12 bases between. The CDR3 consists of 14 residues. The CDR3 bases are TGTGCCAGCAGTTTCCCGGGACGATACTACGAGCAGTACTTC. Protein sequence: CASSFPGRYYEQYF.

The gene calls are TRBV20-1 and TRBJ1-5; no firm D call. The V and J ends lost 4 bases and 2 bases respectively, with 12 bases between them. The CDR3 is 14 residues long. In germline, CDR1 is DFQATT, CDR2 SNEGSKA (reference sequence). The CDR3: CSAIRFIGNQPQHF. CDR3 nucleotide sequence: TGCAGTGCTATCCGGTTTATCGGCAATCAGCCCCAGCATTTT.

The J gene is TRBJ1-1, the V gene TRBV6-4; no reliable D call. This CDR3 is built from 13 residues. CDR1 MRHNA and CDR2 SNTAGT come from the germline V gene. The ends were cut back, 6 bases at V and 1 base at J, with 9 bases in the middle. The CDR3 spells CASRRSQNTEAFF. As DNA, the CDR3 is TGTGCCAGCAGGCGAAGCCAGAACACTGAAGCTTTCTTT.

There are many counts of this clonotype. The V call is TRBV7-8, the J call TRBJ1-2, with a tentative D call TRBD1 (5 bases). The V gene's germline CDR1 is SGHVS and CDR2 FQNEAQ. The V and J ends lost 1 base and 2 bases respectively, with 8 bases between them. The CDR3 is made up of 14 amino acids. This CDR3 is CASSLGGGNYGYTF. In nucleotides, the CDR3 is TGTGCCAGCAGCTTAGGTGGGGGAAACTATGGCTACACCTTC.

The rearrangement uses TRBV15 and TRBJ1-6; 7 bases are a match to TRBD1. V lost 1 base and J lost 6; bases outside the gene matches: 12. This CDR3 has 18 residues. Germline V lookup: CDR1 LNHNV, CDR2 YYDKDF (reference sequence). CDR3 loop: CATSRVDIGAGGNSPLHF. In nucleotides, the CDR3 is TGTGCCACCAGCAGAGTCGATATAGGGGCAGGGGGTAATTCACCCCTCCACTTT.

This sequence joins TRBV10-3 and TRBJ2-3; perhaps TRBD2 as D (5 bases). The germline CDR1 and CDR2 sequences are ENHRY and SYGVKD. This CDR3 region has 17 residues. V dropped 3 bases and J dropped 1 base, with 17 bases sitting between them. The CDR3 spells CAISDGVRADRTDTQYF. DNA of the CDR3: TGTGCCATCAGTGATGGGGTGAGGGCGGACCGCACAGATACGCAGTATTTT.

The gene calls are TRBV2 and TRBJ2-7; D uncertain. CDR1 is SNHLY and CDR2 is FYNNEI in the germline V gene. V was trimmed by 7 bases and J by 6 bases, leaving 7 bases between them. This CDR3 has 10 residues. The CDR3 reads CASKGLEQYF. CDR3 DNA: TGTGCCAGCAAAGGGCTCGAGCAGTACTTC.

The chain has TRBV15 and TRBJ2-5; D unclear. This CDR3 is 15 amino acids long. The ends were cut back, 2 bases at V and 2 bases at J, with 12 bases in the middle. The germline CDR1 and CDR2 sequences are LNHNV and YYDKDF (reference sequence). As DNA, the CDR3 is TGTGCCACCAGCAGATCCAGACTGGCACAAGAGACCCAGTACTTC. It specifies CATSRSRLAQETQYF.